This T cell receptor (beta chain) was documented in a study of T cells in Graves' hyperthyroidism and ophthalmopathy. The study, taken as a whole, reports: Within blood appeared most thyroid clonotypes that had expanded above 0.001. Researchers report that a 13 V-J model separated ophthalmopathy from stable hyperthyroidism.

Amplified TCR beta CDR3 regions came from RNA transcripts. A first-round RT-PCR of the TCR CDR3 used the HTBI primer set. TCRdb reprocessed the multiplex PCR reads via MiXCR and lists one record per CDR3 protein. This sample has about 250,000 distinct CDR3 sequences, with approximately 25% found just once. Ten or more counts support this clonotype. Antigen specificity is unknown. V gave up 10 bases and J gave up 7 bases, with 13 bases separating them. CDR1 and CDR2 (germline): MDHEN, SYDVKM. The CDR3 is 11 amino acids. On the basis of clinical symptoms, serum thyroxine and TRAb, thyroid ultrasound and orbital computed tomography, diagnoses were made.

The sequenced material came from blood. The receptor's source is a woman aged 40 to 55 with Graves' ophthalmopathy. The chain is built from TRBV28 and TRBJ1-1, with D maybe TRBD1 (5 bases). Here the CDR3 DNA reads TGTGCCACCTTAGACAGTAATGAAGCTTTCTTT. Encoded protein: CATLDSNEAFF.